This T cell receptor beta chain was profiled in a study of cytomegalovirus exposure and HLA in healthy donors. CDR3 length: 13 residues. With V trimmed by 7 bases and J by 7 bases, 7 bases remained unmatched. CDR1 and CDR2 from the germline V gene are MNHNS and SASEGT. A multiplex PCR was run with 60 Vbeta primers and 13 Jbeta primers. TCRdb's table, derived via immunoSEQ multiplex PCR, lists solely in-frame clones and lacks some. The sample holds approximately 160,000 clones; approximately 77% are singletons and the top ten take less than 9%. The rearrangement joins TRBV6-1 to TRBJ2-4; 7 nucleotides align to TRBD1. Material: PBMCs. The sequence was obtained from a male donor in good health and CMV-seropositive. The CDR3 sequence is CASILTGTNIQYF. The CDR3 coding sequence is TGTGCCAGCATCCTGACAGGGACGAACATTCAGTACTTC.